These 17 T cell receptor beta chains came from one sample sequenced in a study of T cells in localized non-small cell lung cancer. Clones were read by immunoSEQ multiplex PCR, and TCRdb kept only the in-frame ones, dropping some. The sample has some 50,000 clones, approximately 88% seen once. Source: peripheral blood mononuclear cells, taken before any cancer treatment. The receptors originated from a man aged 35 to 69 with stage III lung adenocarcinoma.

CDR3 protein: CASSPSFSHPRGELFF. The DNA for the CDR3 is TGTGCCAGCAGCCCCTCTTTTTCGCATCCGAGAGGGGAGCTGTTTTTT. The chain carries TRBV7-9 and TRBJ2-2; D remains unclear. CDR3 length equals 16 residues. Germline CDR1 SEHNR, CDR2 FQNEAQ (reference sequence). V was shortened by 5 bases and J by 8 bases, with 21 bases between the two germline ends.

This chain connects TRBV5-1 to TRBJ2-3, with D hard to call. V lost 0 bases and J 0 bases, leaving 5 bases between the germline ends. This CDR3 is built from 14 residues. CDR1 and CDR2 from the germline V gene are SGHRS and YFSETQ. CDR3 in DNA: TGCGCCAGCAGCTTGGCCTCGAGCACAGATACGCAGTATTTT. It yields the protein CASSLASSTDTQYF.

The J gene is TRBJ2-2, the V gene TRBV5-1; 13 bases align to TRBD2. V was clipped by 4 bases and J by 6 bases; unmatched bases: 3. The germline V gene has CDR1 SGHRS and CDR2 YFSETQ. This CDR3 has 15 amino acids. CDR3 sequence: CASSPTSGGAGELFF. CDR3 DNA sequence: TGCGCCAGCAGCCCTACTAGCGGGGGGGCCGGGGAGCTGTTTTTT. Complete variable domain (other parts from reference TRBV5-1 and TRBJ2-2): KAGVTQTPRYLIKTRGQQVTLSCSPISGHRSVSWYQQTPGQGLQFLFEYFSETQRNKGNFPGRFSGRQFSNSRSEMNVSTLELGDSALYLCASSPTSGGAGELFFGEGSRLTVL.

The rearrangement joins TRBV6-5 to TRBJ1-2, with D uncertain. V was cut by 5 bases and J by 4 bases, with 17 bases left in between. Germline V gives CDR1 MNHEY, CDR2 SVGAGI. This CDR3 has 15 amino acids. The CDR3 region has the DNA TGTGCCAGCAGTCTACAAAGAGGGCAAGGCTATGGCTACACCTTC. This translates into CASSLQRGQGYGYTF.

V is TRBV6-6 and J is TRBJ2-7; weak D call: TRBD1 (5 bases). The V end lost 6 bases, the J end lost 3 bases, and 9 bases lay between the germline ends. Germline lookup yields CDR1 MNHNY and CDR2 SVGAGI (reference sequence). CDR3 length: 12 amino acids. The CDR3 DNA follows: TGTGCCAGCAGCCACGACAGCTACGAGCAGTACTTC. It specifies CASSHDSYEQYF.

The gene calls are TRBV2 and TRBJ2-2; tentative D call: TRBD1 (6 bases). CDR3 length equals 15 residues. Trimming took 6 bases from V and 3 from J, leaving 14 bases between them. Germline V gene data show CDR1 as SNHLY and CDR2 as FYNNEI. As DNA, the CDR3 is TGTGCCAGCAGCTTCACAGGGTCGGACACCGGGGAGCTGTTTTTT. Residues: CASSFTGSDTGELFF.

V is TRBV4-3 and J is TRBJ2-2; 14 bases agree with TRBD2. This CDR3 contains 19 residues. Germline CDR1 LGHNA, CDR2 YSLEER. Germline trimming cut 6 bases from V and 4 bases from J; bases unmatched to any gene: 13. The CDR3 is CASSGRRLAGGPRTGELFF. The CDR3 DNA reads TGCGCCAGCAGTGGCCGGCGACTAGCGGGGGGGCCTCGCACCGGGGAGCTGTTTTTT.

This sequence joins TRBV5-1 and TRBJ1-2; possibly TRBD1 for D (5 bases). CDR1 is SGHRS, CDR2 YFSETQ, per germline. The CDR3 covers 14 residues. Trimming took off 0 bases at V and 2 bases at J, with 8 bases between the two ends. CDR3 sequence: CASSLGGSNYGYTF. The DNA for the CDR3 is TGCGCCAGCAGCTTGGGGGGGTCCAACTATGGCTACACCTTC.

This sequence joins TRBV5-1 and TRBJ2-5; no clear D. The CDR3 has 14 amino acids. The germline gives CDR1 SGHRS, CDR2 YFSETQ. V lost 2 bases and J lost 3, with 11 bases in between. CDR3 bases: TGCGCCAGCAGCTTAGGCAGTCAAAAAGAGACCCAGTACTTC. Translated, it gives CASSLGSQKETQYF.

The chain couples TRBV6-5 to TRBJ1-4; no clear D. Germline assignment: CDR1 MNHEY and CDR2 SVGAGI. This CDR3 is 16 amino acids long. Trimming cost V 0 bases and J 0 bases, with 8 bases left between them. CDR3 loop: CASSYSYSATNEKLFF. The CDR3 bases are TGTGCCAGCAGTTACTCCTATAGCGCAACTAATGAAAAACTGTTTTTT.

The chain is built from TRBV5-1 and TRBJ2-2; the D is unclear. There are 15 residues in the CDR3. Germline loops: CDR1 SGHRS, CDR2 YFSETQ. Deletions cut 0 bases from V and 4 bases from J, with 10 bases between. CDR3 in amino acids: CASSLAPRSTGELFF. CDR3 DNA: TGCGCCAGCAGCTTGGCCCCGCGATCCACCGGGGAGCTGTTTTTT.

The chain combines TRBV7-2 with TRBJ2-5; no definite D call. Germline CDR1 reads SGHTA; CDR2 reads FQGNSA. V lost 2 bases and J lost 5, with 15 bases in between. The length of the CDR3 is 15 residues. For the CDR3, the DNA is TGTGCCAGCAGCTTATATTTCGTTTCGAGGGAGACCCAGTACTTC. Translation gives CASSLYFVSRETQYF.

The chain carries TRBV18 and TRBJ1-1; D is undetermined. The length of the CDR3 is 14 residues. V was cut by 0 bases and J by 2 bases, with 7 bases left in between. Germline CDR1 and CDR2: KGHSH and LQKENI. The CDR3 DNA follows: TGTGCCAGCTCACCACCGAGCAGTAACACTGAAGCTTTCTTT. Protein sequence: CASSPPSSNTEAFF.

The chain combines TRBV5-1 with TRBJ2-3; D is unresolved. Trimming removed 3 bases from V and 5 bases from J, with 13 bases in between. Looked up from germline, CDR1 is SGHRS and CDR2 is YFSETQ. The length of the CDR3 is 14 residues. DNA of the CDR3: TGCGCCAGCAGCTCCCAACGGGCCAGAGATACGCAGTATTTT. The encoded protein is CASSSQRARDTQYF.

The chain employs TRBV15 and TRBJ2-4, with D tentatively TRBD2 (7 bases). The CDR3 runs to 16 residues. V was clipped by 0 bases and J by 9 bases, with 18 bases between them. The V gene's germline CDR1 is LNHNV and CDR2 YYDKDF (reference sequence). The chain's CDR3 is CATSRDFDLGGVIQYF. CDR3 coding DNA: TGTGCCACCAGCAGAGATTTTGACTTAGGGGGGGTCATTCAGTACTTC.

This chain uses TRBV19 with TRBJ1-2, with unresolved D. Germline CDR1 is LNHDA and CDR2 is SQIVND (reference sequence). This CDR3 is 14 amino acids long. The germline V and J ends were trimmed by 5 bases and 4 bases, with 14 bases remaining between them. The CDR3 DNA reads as TGTGCCAGTAGTTCTCCCGCCCATCGCTATGGCTACACCTTC. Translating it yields CASSSPAHRYGYTF.

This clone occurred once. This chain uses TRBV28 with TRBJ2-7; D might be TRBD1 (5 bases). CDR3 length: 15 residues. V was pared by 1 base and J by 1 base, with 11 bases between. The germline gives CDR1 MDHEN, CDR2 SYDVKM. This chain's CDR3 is CASSLSTTGSYEQYF. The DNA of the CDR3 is TGTGCCAGCAGTTTATCCACCACAGGTTCCTACGAGCAGTACTTC. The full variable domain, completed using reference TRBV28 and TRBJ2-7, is DVKVTQSSRYLVKRTGEKVFLECVQDMDHENMFWYRQDPGLGLRLIYFSYDVKMKEKGDIPEGYSVSREKKERFSLILESASTNQTSMYLCASSLSTTGSYEQYFGPGTRLTVT.